The 10 T cell receptor beta chains presented below share a single source sample, sequenced in a study of shared clonotypes between healthy human individuals (dated by TCRdb to about 2020). CD8 naive samples consisted of CD45RO-negative cells that were positively selected for CCR7, yielding a CD45RA+CCR7+ population without TemRA cells. Libraries came from the immunoSEQ multiplex PCR assay. What TCRdb holds here is the immuneACCESS table cut down to in-frame rearrangements. Part of the clones is not present; checked against another copy, under half of the missing clones reflect an unresolved V gene, and the others are unexplained. Counted in this sample were just over 2,000,000 clones; about 95% of them appeared once. Of the sample, roughly 1.1% is held by the ten largest clones. The specimen was naive CD8+ T cells sorted from blood. In light of the paper, this sample's cell subset or site label describes: CD45RA+CCR7+. The receptors shown here come from a man in his late teens or twenties in good health.

V usage is TRBV21-1 and J usage is TRBJ1-2. TRBV21-1 is a listed pseudogene. This CDR3 region has 16 residues. This CDR3 reads CASSYRGRGANYGYTF. CDR3 bases: TGTGCCAGCAGCTATCGCGGGAGGGGAGCTAACTATGGCTACACCTTC.

The V gene is TRBV4-2, the J gene TRBJ2-7, with 8 positions matching TRBD1. V was clipped by 0 bases and J by 2 bases; unmatched bases: 9. Germline V gives CDR1 LGHNA, CDR2 YNFKEQ. This CDR3 region has 17 residues. The CDR3 DNA sequence: TGTGCCAGCAGCCAAGATTACCCGGGACAGGTGGCCTACGAGCAGTACTTC. Its translation is CASSQDYPGQVAYEQYF.

The gene calls are TRBV5-1 and TRBJ2-4, with D maybe TRBD1 (6 bases). Germline CDR1 and CDR2: SGHRS and YFSETQ. The CDR3 contains 16 residues. The V end lost 1 base, the J end lost 8 bases, and 19 bases lay between the germline ends. For the CDR3, the DNA is TGCGCCAGCAGCTTGAAACGACCAGGGGTCGAGGACATTCAGTACTTC. Protein sequence: CASSLKRPGVEDIQYF.

This chain connects TRBV27 to TRBJ2-3; D is uncertain. V lost 5 bases, J lost 1 base, and 16 bases lay in between. The germline CDR1 and CDR2 sequences are MNHEY and SMNVEV (reference sequence). This CDR3 contains 16 residues. CDR3 nucleotide sequence: TGTGCCAGCAGTCTCCTGACACCTCAAGGCACAGATACGCAGTATTTT. Its translation is CASSLLTPQGTDTQYF.

The chain couples TRBV7-9 to TRBJ2-1; TRBD2 matches at 9 bases. Trimming removed 7 bases from V and 4 bases from J; junction bases left unmatched: 11. Per germline, CDR1 SEHNR and CDR2 FQNEAQ (reference sequence). This CDR3 contains 16 residues. The CDR3 loop is CASIQAGTSLYNEQFF. DNA of the CDR3: TGTGCCAGCATCCAAGCCGGGACTAGCCTATACAATGAGCAGTTCTTC.

This clone appeared a single time. In DNA form, the CDR3 reads TGTGCCAGTAGCCTGGACTATTACAATGAGCAGTTCTTC. Its translation is CASSLDYYNEQFF. The chain has TRBV19 and TRBJ2-1, with a weak D call TRBD2 (6 bases). Trimming stripped 6 bases from V and 4 bases from J, with 10 bases between. Germline V gene data show CDR1 as LNHDA and CDR2 as SQIVND (reference sequence). CDR3 length equals 13 residues.

The chain is built from TRBV30 and TRBJ2-2; the match to TRBD1 covers 7 bases. Unmatched junction bases numbered 7, after V lost 4 bases and J lost 5 bases. This CDR3 region has 14 residues. The germline V gene encodes CDR1 GTSNPN and CDR2 SVGIG (reference sequence). CDR3 bases: TGTGCCTGGACCACAGGGGTTGGGACCGGGGAGCTGTTTTTT. This translates into CAWTTGVGTGELFF.

The chain joins TRBV7-2 to TRBJ1-2, with TRBD1 matching 7 bases. J lost 5 bases, V lost 1 base, and 4 bases had no gene match. Germline CDR1 reads SGHTA; CDR2 reads FQGNSA. CDR3 size: 14 residues. For the CDR3, the DNA is TGTGCCAGCAGCTTAGTGGACAGGTCTTATGGCTACACCTTC. This encodes CASSLVDRSYGYTF.

As to this clone: Other DNA sequences within the sample encode an identical CDR3. The chain carries TRBV7-2 and TRBJ2-7; D is perhaps TRBD1 (6 bases). Germline V CDR1 and CDR2: SGHTA, FQGNSA. The ends were cut back, 2 bases at V and 2 bases at J, with 7 bases in the middle. This CDR3 contains 13 residues. The CDR3 spells CASSLRTAYEQYF. For the CDR3, the DNA is TGTGCCAGCAGCTTAAGGACAGCCTACGAGCAGTACTTC.

The chain has TRBV11-2 and TRBJ2-7; D unclear. Per germline, CDR1 SGHAT and CDR2 FQNNGV. Between the trimmed V and J ends, which lost 5 bases and 2 bases, there was a span of 7 bases. The CDR3 covers 12 residues. The CDR3: CASSRGTYEQYF. As DNA, the CDR3 is TGTGCCAGCAGCCGTGGGACCTACGAGCAGTACTTC.